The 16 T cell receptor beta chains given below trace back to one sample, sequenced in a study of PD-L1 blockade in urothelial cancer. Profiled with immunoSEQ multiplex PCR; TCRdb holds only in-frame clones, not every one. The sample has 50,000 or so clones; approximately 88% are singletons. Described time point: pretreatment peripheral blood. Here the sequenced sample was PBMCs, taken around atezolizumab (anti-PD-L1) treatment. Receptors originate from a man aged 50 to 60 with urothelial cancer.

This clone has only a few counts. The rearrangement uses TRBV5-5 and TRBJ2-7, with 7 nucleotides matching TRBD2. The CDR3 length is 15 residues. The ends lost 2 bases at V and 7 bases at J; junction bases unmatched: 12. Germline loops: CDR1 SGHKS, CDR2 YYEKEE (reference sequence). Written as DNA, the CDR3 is TGTGCCAGCAGCTTAAATTCGGGCGGGAGTCGTGAGCAGTACTTC. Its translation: CASSLNSGGSREQYF.

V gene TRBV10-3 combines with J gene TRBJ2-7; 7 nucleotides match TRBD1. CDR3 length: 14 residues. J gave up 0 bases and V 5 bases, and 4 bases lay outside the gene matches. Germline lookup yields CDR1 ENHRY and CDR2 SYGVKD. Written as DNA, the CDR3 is TGTGCCATCAGTTCCGGGACAGTCTCCTACGAGCAGTACTTC. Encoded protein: CAISSGTVSYEQYF.

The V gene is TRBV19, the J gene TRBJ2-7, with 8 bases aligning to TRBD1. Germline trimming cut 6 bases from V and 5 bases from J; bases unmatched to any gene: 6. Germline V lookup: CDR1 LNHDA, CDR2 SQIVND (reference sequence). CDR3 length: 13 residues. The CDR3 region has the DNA TGTGCCAGTAGCGTGACAGGGGCCCACGAGCAGTACTTC. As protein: CASSVTGAHEQYF.

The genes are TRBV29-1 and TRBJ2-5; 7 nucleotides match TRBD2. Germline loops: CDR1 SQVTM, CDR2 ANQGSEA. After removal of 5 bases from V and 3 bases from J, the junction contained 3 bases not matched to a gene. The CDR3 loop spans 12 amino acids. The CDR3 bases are TGCAGCGTTCTCCGGGGGGAAGAGACCCAGTACTTC. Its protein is CSVLRGEETQYF.

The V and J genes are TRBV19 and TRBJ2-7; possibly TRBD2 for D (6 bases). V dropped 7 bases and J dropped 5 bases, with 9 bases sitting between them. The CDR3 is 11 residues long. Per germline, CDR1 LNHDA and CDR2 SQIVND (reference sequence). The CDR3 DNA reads TGTGCCAGTACCCGCGGGAACGAGCAGTACTTC. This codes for CASTRGNEQYF.

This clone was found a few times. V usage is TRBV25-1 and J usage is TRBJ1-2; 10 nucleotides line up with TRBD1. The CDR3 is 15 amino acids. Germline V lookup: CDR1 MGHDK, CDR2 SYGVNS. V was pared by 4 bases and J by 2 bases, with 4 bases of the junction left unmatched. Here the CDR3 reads CASSARDRGNYGYTF. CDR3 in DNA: TGTGCCAGCAGTGCTAGGGACAGGGGAAACTATGGCTACACCTTC.

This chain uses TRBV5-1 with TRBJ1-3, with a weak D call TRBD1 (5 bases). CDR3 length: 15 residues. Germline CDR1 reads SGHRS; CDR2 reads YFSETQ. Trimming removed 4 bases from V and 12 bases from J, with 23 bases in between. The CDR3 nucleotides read TGCGCCAGCAGCCCCGCGGACACTACATTAATGAGCATATATTTT. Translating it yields CASSPADTTLMSIYF.

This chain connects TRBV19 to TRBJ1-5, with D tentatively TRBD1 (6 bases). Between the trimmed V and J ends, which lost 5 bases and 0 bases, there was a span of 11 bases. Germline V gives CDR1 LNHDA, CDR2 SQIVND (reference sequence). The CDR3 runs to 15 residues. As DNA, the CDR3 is TGTGCCAGTAGTCGGGACAACTATAGCAATCAGCCCCAGCATTTT. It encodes CASSRDNYSNQPQHF. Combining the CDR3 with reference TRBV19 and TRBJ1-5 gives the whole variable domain DGGITQSPKYLFRKEGQNVTLSCEQNLNHDAMYWYRQDPGQGLRLIYYSQIVNDFQKGDIAEGYSVSREKKESFPLTVTSAQKNPTAFYLCASSRDNYSNQPQHFGDGTRLSIL.

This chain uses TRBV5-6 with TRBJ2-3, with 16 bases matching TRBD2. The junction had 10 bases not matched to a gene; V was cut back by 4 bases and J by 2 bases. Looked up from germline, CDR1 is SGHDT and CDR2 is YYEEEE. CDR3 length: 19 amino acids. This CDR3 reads CASSRGGTSGRALTDTQYF. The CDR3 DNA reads TGTGCCAGCAGCCGCGGAGGGACTAGCGGGAGGGCCCTCACAGATACGCAGTATTTT.

The CDR3 sequence is CASSDTGTAYRYNEQFF. CDR3 sequence (DNA): TGTGCCAGCAGTGACACCGGGACAGCATATCGGTACAATGAGCAGTTCTTC. The genes are TRBV6-1 and TRBJ2-1, with 7 bases lining up with TRBD1. CDR3 size: 17 residues. Trimming cost V 3 bases and J 4 bases; bases outside gene matches: 12. The V gene's germline CDR1 is MNHNS and CDR2 SASEGT.

CDR3 in amino acids: CASSADRLATNEKLFF. As DNA, the CDR3 is TGTGCCAGCAGCGCGGACAGGCTTGCAACTAATGAAAAACTGTTTTTT. The chain uses TRBV2 and TRBJ1-4; 7 bases agree with TRBD1. The V gene's germline CDR1 is SNHLY and CDR2 FYNNEI. The CDR3 totals 16 residues. V lost 6 bases and J lost 0; bases outside the gene matches: 7.

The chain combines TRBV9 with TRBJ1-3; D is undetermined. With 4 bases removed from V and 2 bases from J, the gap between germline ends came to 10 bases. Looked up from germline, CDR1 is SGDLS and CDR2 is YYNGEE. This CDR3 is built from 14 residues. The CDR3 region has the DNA TGTGCCAGCAGCCCCTGGTCGGCTGGAAACACCATATATTTT. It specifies CASSPWSAGNTIYF.

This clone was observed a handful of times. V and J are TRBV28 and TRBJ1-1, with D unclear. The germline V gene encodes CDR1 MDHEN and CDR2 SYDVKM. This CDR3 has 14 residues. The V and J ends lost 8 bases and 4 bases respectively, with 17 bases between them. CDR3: CASENDRRSTEAFF. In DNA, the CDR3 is TGTGCCAGCGAGAACGATCGGAGGTCCACTGAAGCTTTCTTT. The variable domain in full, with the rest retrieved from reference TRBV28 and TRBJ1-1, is DVKVTQSSRYLVKRTGEKVFLECVQDMDHENMFWYRQDPGLGLRLIYFSYDVKMKEKGDIPEGYSVSREKKERFSLILESASTNQTSMYLCASENDRRSTEAFFGQGTRLTVV.

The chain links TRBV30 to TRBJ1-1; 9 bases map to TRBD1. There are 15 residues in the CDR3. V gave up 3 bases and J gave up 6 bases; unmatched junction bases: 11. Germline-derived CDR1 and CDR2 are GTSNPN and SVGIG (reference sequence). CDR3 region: CAWRALQGAGAEAFF. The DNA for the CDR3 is TGTGCCTGGAGGGCGCTACAGGGGGCGGGCGCTGAAGCTTTCTTT.

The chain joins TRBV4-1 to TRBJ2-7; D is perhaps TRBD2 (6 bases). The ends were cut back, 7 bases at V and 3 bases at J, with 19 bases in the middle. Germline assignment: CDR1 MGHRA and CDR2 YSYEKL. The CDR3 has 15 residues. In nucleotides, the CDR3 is TGCGCCAGCAAGCCTAGGGACTCGCTATTCTACGAGCAGTACTTC. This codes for CASKPRDSLFYEQYF.

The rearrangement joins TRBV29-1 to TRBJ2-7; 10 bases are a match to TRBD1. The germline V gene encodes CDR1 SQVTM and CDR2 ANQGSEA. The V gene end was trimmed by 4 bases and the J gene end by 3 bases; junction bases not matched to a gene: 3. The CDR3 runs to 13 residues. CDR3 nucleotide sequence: TGCAGCGTTGTCGGGACAGGGGACTACGAGCAGTACTTC. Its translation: CSVVGTGDYEQYF.